One and the same sample provided the 29 T cell receptor beta chains below, sequenced in a study of cytomegalovirus exposure and HLA in healthy donors. The study ran its PCR with 60 Vbeta and 13 Jbeta primers. Method: immunoSEQ multiplex PCR; TCRdb's copy keeps in-frame clones and lacks some. Of about 130,000 clones detected, roughly four fifths appear once; the ten largest clones hold 5.5% to 7%. The specimen was PBMCs. Receptor source: a woman aged 40 to 50 in good health and CMV-seropositive.

This clone was detected only a few times. The rearrangement joins TRBV14 to TRBJ2-4, with 7 positions matching TRBD1. After removal of 1 base from V and 2 bases from J, the junction contained 2 bases not matched to a gene. CDR3 length: 15 residues. The germline gives CDR1 SGHDN, CDR2 FVKESK. The CDR3: CASSQAGGPKNIQYF. CDR3 nucleotides: TGTGCCAGCAGCCAAGCAGGGGGACCCAAAAACATTCAGTACTTC.

Details on this clone: The junction departs from germline at one end; a sequencing error may be responsible. This chain joins TRBV7-7 and TRBJ2-5, with 8 bases fitting TRBD1. The J call may be wrong; the DNA end is better matched by TRBJ2-7. This CDR3 region has 13 residues. In germline, CDR1 is SSHAT, CDR2 FNYEAQ (reference sequence). In DNA, the CDR3 is TGTGCTAGCAGCATTGGACAGGGCTACGAGCAGTACTTC. This sequence encodes CASSIGQGYEQYF.

This clone was observed a few times. CDR3 nucleotides: TGTGCCAGCAGCGCATCGGACAGGGAAGCTTTCTTT. It codes for CASSASDREAFF. The chain employs TRBV9 and TRBJ1-1; the match to TRBD1 covers 7 bases. This CDR3 contains 12 residues. Trimming removed 3 bases from V and 8 bases from J; junction bases left unmatched: 4. CDR1 is SGDLS and CDR2 is YYNGEE in the germline V gene.

The chain is built from TRBV5-1 and TRBJ1-6; 8 nucleotides agree with TRBD1. The germline V gene encodes CDR1 SGHRS and CDR2 YFSETQ. The V and J ends lost 4 bases and 6 bases, in that order; junction bases with no gene match: 9. This CDR3 contains 16 residues. CDR3 sequence (DNA): TGCGCCAGCAGCCTCACCGGGACAGGTTTTAATTCACCCCTCCACTTT. It specifies CASSLTGTGFNSPLHF. Complete variable domain (other parts from reference TRBV5-1 and TRBJ1-6): KAGVTQTPRYLIKTRGQQVTLSCSPISGHRSVSWYQQTPGQGLQFLFEYFSETQRNKGNFPGRFSGRQFSNSRSEMNVSTLELGDSALYLCASSLTGTGFNSPLHFGNGTRLTVT.

In regard to this clone: The sample contains more than one DNA sequence encoding this CDR3. This rearrangement joins TRBV2 to TRBJ2-1; TRBD2 aligns across 11 bases. This CDR3 has 15 residues. The germline CDR1 and CDR2 sequences are SNHLY and FYNNEI. V shed 1 base and J 8 bases; nucleotides not matched to a gene: 4. In DNA, the CDR3 is TGTGCCAGCAGTGAAGGGCTAGCGGGAGGATATGAGCAGTTCTTC. As protein: CASSEGLAGGYEQFF.

The chain has TRBV5-8 and TRBJ1-2, with D unresolved. The V gene lost 4 bases and the J gene lost 7 bases, with 11 bases spanning the gap. Germline V CDR1 and CDR2: SGHTS, YDEGEE. The CDR3 is made up of 12 amino acids. The CDR3 coding sequence is TGTGCCAGCAGCCTGAGACTCGGTGGCTACACCTTC. As protein: CASSLRLGGYTF.

V is TRBV7-8 and J is TRBJ2-7, with D possibly being TRBD1 (5 bases). The germline V gene has CDR1 SGHVS and CDR2 FQNEAQ. This CDR3 comprises 14 residues. V lost 5 bases and J lost 3, with 14 bases in between. The CDR3 DNA follows: TGTGCCAGCAGCCTAGAAGGGCAGGGCTACGAGCAGTACTTC. It encodes CASSLEGQGYEQYF.

This chain uses TRBV7-9 with TRBJ2-5; a possible D gene is TRBD1 (6 bases). Trimming cost V 5 bases and J 2 bases, with 15 bases left between them. Germline V gene sequence: CDR1 SEHNR, CDR2 FQNEAQ (reference sequence). This CDR3 is built from 15 residues. Written as DNA, the CDR3 is TGTGCCAGCAGCCTCGGGGACATTAATCAAGAGACCCAGTACTTC. Translation gives CASSLGDINQETQYF.

The chain carries TRBV28 and TRBJ2-7; maybe TRBD2 (6 bases). This CDR3 is built from 11 residues. V was cut by 6 bases and J by 3 bases, with 6 bases left in between. Germline CDR1 is MDHEN and CDR2 is SYDVKM. In DNA, the CDR3 is TGTGCCAGCAGGGGGGGCTACGAGCAGTACTTC. Translation gives CASRGGYEQYF.

The gene calls are TRBV18 and TRBJ2-3; 10 nucleotides agree with TRBD2. The CDR3 is 16 residues long. CDR1 and CDR2 (germline): KGHSH, LQKENI. Trimming removed 3 bases from V and 5 bases from J; junction bases left unmatched: 8. The CDR3 coding sequence is TGTGCCAGCTCACCGTTGGCTAGCGGGAGTTTAGATACGCAGTATTTT. It translates to CASSPLASGSLDTQYF.

The sample holds a few counts of this clone. This chain uses TRBV6-5 with TRBJ1-1; D is ambiguous. The CDR3 is 14 residues long. The germline V and J ends were trimmed by 7 bases and 2 bases, with 14 bases remaining between them. Looked up from germline, CDR1 is MNHEY and CDR2 is SVGAGI. CDR3 nucleotides: TGTGCCAGCAACCGGGGTAGGATAAACACTGAAGCTTTCTTT. Translating gives CASNRGRINTEAFF.

CDR3 DNA: TGTGCCAGCAGTGAAAGCCGACTAGCGGGCCAAGAGACCCAGTACTTC. Translation: CASSESRLAGQETQYF. The V gene is TRBV2, the J gene TRBJ2-5; TRBD2 agrees at 10 bases. This CDR3 spans 16 amino acids. Unmatched junction bases numbered 4, after V lost 2 bases and J lost 1 base. Looked up from germline, CDR1 is SNHLY and CDR2 is FYNNEI.

The gene calls are TRBV5-6 and TRBJ2-5, with TRBD1 identical over 9 bases. V was clipped by 4 bases and J by 5 bases; unmatched bases: 6. Germline V gives CDR1 SGHDT, CDR2 YYEEEE. The CDR3 covers 14 residues. CDR3 region: CASSVGQGMETQYF. CDR3 nucleotide sequence: TGTGCCAGCAGCGTGGGACAGGGCATGGAGACCCAGTACTTC.

This clone was seen a handful of times. The V call is TRBV5-1, the J call TRBJ2-3; 10 bases align to TRBD2. The ends lost 0 bases at V and 2 bases at J; junction bases unmatched: 6. The CDR3 is 17 amino acids. Germline V CDR1 and CDR2: SGHRS, YFSETQ. The CDR3 DNA sequence: TGCGCCAGCAGCTTGGGTGCTAGCGGGGGCTCCACAGATACGCAGTATTTT. It is translated as CASSLGASGGSTDTQYF.

This clone was seen only a few times. The gene calls are TRBV18 and TRBJ1-1; 10 bases agree with TRBD1. CDR1 is KGHSH and CDR2 is LQKENI in the germline V gene. The J segment lost 3 bases and the V segment lost 6 bases, leaving 1 base of the junction unmatched. The CDR3 is 13 residues long. The CDR3 nucleotides are TGTGCCAGCTCGGGACAGGGGTACACTGAAGCTTTCTTT. It codes for CASSGQGYTEAFF. Drawing the rest from reference TRBV18 and TRBJ1-1, the complete variable domain is NAGVMQNPRHLVRRRGQEARLRCSPMKGHSHVYWYRQLPEEGLKFMVYLQKENIIDESGMPKERFSAEFPKEGPSILRIQQVVRGDSAAYFCASSGQGYTEAFFGQGTRLTVV.

Comment on this clone: An end of the junction differs from the germline gene, which may be a read error. V usage is TRBV7-7 and J usage is TRBJ1-5, with 12 nucleotides matching TRBD1. The V gene's germline CDR1 is SSHAT and CDR2 FNYEAQ (reference sequence). There are 19 residues in the CDR3. DNA for the CDR3: TGTGCTAGCAGCACTGTGGGGACAGGGGGCCTTGGGGGCAATCAGCCCCAGCATTTT. This gives the protein CASSTVGTGGLGGNQPQHF.

The V call is TRBV9, the J call TRBJ2-1; 10 nucleotides align to TRBD2. CDR1 is SGDLS, CDR2 YYNGEE, per germline. V was pared by 0 bases and J by 4 bases, with 4 bases of the junction left unmatched. The CDR3 sequence is 16 residues long. The DNA of the CDR3 is TGTGCCAGCAGCGTAGTGGGAGCGGGGGGGTACAATGAGCAGTTCTTC. Its translation is CASSVVGAGGYNEQFF.

The chain joins TRBV2 to TRBJ1-2; D uncertain. The germline gives CDR1 SNHLY, CDR2 FYNNEI. V lost 3 bases and J lost 2, with 7 bases in between. This CDR3 has 13 amino acids. The CDR3 spells CASSEVENYGYTF. As DNA, the CDR3 is TGTGCCAGCAGTGAGGTGGAGAACTATGGCTACACCTTC.

The V call is TRBV28, the J call TRBJ1-2; 7 bases line up with TRBD1. V trimming: 3 bases; J trimming: 4 bases; junction bases outside the gene matches: 2. Germline loops: CDR1 MDHEN, CDR2 SYDVKM. This CDR3 has 13 amino acids. The DNA for the CDR3 is TGTGCCAGCAGTTTGAGGGGGCTCTATGGCTACACCTTC. Protein product: CASSLRGLYGYTF.

This clone was seen a few times. The rearrangement links TRBV2 to TRBJ1-2; D perhaps matches TRBD1 (5 bases). Germline CDR1 is SNHLY and CDR2 is FYNNEI. The germline V and J ends were trimmed by 10 bases and 2 bases, with 17 bases remaining between them. The CDR3 is 14 amino acids. The CDR3: CATLPTATNYGYTF. Here the CDR3 DNA reads TGTGCCACCCTCCCGACAGCAACGAACTATGGCTACACCTTC.

The chain employs TRBV5-5 and TRBJ1-5; maybe TRBD1 (5 bases). V was pared by 4 bases and J by 6 bases, with 20 bases between. Germline V gene sequence: CDR1 SGHKS, CDR2 YYEKEE (reference sequence). The CDR3 spans 16 residues. CDR3 nucleotide sequence: TGTGCCAGCAGCCTAAATGGTGTCGGGGGAGGTCAGCCCCAGCATTTT. It is translated as CASSLNGVGGGQPQHF.

This clone was picked up a small number of times. The V and J genes are TRBV6-9 and TRBJ1-1; TRBD1 might be the D (5 bases). Germline V CDR1 and CDR2: MNHGY, SVAAGI. Trimming removed 4 bases at V and 0 bases at J, with 9 bases between. This CDR3 contains 14 residues. CDR3 loop: CASSSRDLNTEAFF. The CDR3 DNA reads TGTGCCAGCAGTTCGCGGGACTTGAACACTGAAGCTTTCTTT.

This rearrangement joins TRBV7-6 to TRBJ1-2; D is uncertain. V was clipped by 5 bases and J by 6 bases, with 10 bases between them. The germline gives CDR1 SGHVS, CDR2 FNYEAQ. The CDR3 covers 12 residues. DNA for the CDR3: TGTGCCAGCAGCCCTGGCCCCCATGGCTACACCTTC. Its translation is CASSPGPHGYTF.

The chain is built from TRBV9 and TRBJ2-3, with TRBD1 matching 8 bases. Germline CDR1 reads SGDLS; CDR2 reads YYNGEE. After removal of 4 bases from V and 11 bases from J, the junction contained 3 bases not matched to a gene. This CDR3 has 11 amino acids. CDR3 nucleotides: TGTGCCAGCAGCTCACAGGGGGTGCAGTATTTT. Encoded protein: CASSSQGVQYF.

This CDR3 reads CASRTGTDPYEQYF. DNA for the CDR3: TGTGCCAGTAGAACCGGGACAGACCCCTACGAGCAGTACTTC. The V call is TRBV19, the J call TRBJ2-7, with 7 bases identical to TRBD1. Germline CDR1 LNHDA, CDR2 SQIVND (reference sequence). Unmatched junction bases numbered 7, after V lost 6 bases and J lost 2 bases. The CDR3 totals 14 residues.

This chain joins TRBV9 and TRBJ1-1; D perhaps matches TRBD1 (5 bases). Germline V lookup: CDR1 SGDLS, CDR2 YYNGEE. The length of the CDR3 is 13 residues. Trimming shortened V by 4 bases and J by 3 bases, and 10 bases separated the two germline ends. The CDR3 region has the DNA TGTGCCAGCAGCTTTGCGACAGACACTGAAGCTTTCTTT. It codes for CASSFATDTEAFF.

The rearrangement uses TRBV9 and TRBJ2-5, with D tentatively TRBD2 (6 bases). CDR1 is SGDLS, CDR2 YYNGEE, per germline. The CDR3 length is 15 residues. With 0 bases removed from V and 2 bases from J, the gap between germline ends came to 11 bases. CDR3 DNA sequence: TGTGCCAGCAGCGTAGTCCCGGGGGAACAAGAGACCCAGTACTTC. It specifies CASSVVPGEQETQYF.

The V gene is TRBV4-3, the J gene TRBJ2-3; D unclear. Trimming cost V 1 base and J 12 bases, with 11 bases left between them. The CDR3 is made up of 12 amino acids. CDR1 LGHNA and CDR2 YSLEER come from the germline V gene. For the CDR3, the DNA is TGCGCCAGCAGCCAAGTACCAACAGAACAGTATTTT. This codes for CASSQVPTEQYF.

As regards this clone: Other DNA sequences within the sample encode an identical CDR3. The CDR3 bases are TGTGCCTGGAGTCCCCGACAGGAGGCCCAGTACTTC. Translating gives CAWSPRQEAQYF. This chain links TRBV30 with TRBJ2-5, with TRBD1 as a possible D gene (6 bases). The CDR3 totals 12 residues. V lost 2 bases, J lost 9 bases, and 13 bases lay in between. Germline V gives CDR1 GTSNPN, CDR2 SVGIG (reference sequence).